The entry that follows covers one T cell receptor (beta chain) sequence. By flow cytometry, patients selected for sequencing had shown an expansion of CD8+CD57+ cells. Genomic DNA served as template for TCR beta VDJ and CDR3 profiling. Using its own MiXCR run on the reads, TCRdb lists one record per CDR3 protein. The sample includes 150,000 to 160,000 distinct CDR3 sequences, 52% seen only once; the top ten take less than 15%. Germline CDR1 is WSHSY and CDR2 is SAAADI. V lost 10 bases, J lost 5 bases, and 15 bases lay in between. The CDR3 consists of 12 residues. These data belong to a study of CD8+CD57+ T cells in acquired aplastic anemia.

This chain links TRBV10-2 with TRBJ2-7; D is perhaps TRBD2 (5 bases). Sequencing was performed on sorted CD4+, CD8+, or CD8+CD57+ T cells (not recorded which) from PBMCs. The clonotype comes from a human donor with aplastic anemia. The CDR3 DNA sequence: TGCGCCACCCGGCCCGGGGTCCACGAGCAGTACTTC. This encodes CATRPGVHEQYF.